Shown below are 30 T cell receptor beta chains from a single sample sequenced in a study of chemoradiotherapy in HPV16-positive cancers. The method was immunoSEQ multiplex PCR; TCRdb's version includes in-frame clones alone and lacks a portion of them. The sample carries approximately 52,000 clones, 90% recorded once. Here the sequenced sample was blood, taken from a patient who underwent chemoradiotherapy. The receptors stem from a human donor with HPV-associated anogenital cancer.

The chain has TRBV10-3 and TRBJ2-1; 7 nucleotides align to TRBD1. Germline CDR1 and CDR2: ENHRY and SYGVKD. Losses at the gene ends were 10 bases for V and 6 bases for J; bases not matched to a gene: 6. This CDR3 is 12 amino acids long. The CDR3 sequence: CASSRDSNEQFF. DNA for the CDR3: TGTGCCAGCAGCAGGGACAGCAATGAGCAGTTCTTC.

V gene TRBV18 combines with J gene TRBJ2-7; 7 bases align to TRBD1. Germline V gives CDR1 KGHSH, CDR2 LQKENI. The CDR3 is 18 amino acids. V dropped 3 bases and J dropped 1; count of bases not matched to a gene: 15. The CDR3, as DNA: TGTGCCAGCTCACCCTACGCATCCACAGGGGCCATTTCCTACGAGCAGTACTTC. Translation gives CASSPYASTGAISYEQYF.

V is TRBV7-2 and J is TRBJ1-2, with TRBD1 matching 8 bases. Germline-derived CDR1 and CDR2 are SGHTA and FQGNSA. The CDR3 totals 13 residues. Trimming cost V 10 bases and J 2 bases; bases outside gene matches: 6. Here the CDR3 reads CATADRDNYGYTF. In nucleotides, the CDR3 is TGTGCCACCGCGGACAGGGACAACTATGGCTACACCTTC.

This sequence joins TRBV7-2 and TRBJ1-2, with TRBD1 identical over 8 bases. The CDR3 sequence is 13 residues long. Germline loops: CDR1 SGHTA, CDR2 FQGNSA. J was trimmed by 8 bases and V by 5 bases; bases with no gene match: 7. This chain's CDR3 is CASSQGQAGGYTF. CDR3 DNA: TGTGCCAGCAGCCAGGGACAGGCCGGCGGCTACACCTTC.

The chain links TRBV4-3 to TRBJ1-1; 8 bases align to TRBD1. This CDR3 comprises 15 residues. V lost 1 base and J lost 0; bases outside the gene matches: 1. CDR1 is LGHNA, CDR2 YSLEER, per germline. The CDR3 here is CASSQGTGLNTEAFF. The CDR3 DNA sequence: TGCGCCAGCAGCCAAGGGACAGGGTTGAACACTGAAGCTTTCTTT.

The rearrangement joins TRBV30 to TRBJ1-2; no clear D. Germline V CDR1 and CDR2: GTSNPN, SVGIG (reference sequence). The CDR3 totals 10 residues. Trimming took off 6 bases at V and 7 bases at J, with 9 bases between the two ends. The CDR3 DNA is TGTGCCTGTTCTGGGGTTGGCTACACCTTC. It codes for CACSGVGYTF.

The rearrangement uses TRBV30 and TRBJ1-6, with 7 bases lining up with TRBD1. Trimming at V came to 5 bases and at J to 0 bases, leaving 7 bases not matched to a gene. Germline V gene sequence: CDR1 GTSNPN, CDR2 SVGIG (reference sequence). CDR3 length: 16 residues. The DNA of the CDR3 is TGTGCCTGGGCGGGACAGCTTAGCTCCTATAATTCACCCCTCCACTTT. Translation gives CAWAGQLSSYNSPLHF.

For this clone: This may be a read error: a much more frequent sequence differs by one nucleotide. The chain uses TRBV30 and TRBJ2-7; perhaps D is TRBD1 or TRBD2 (7 bases each). Trimming removed 5 bases at V and 6 bases at J, with 20 bases between. CDR3 length: 14 residues. Germline CDR1 and CDR2: GTSNPN and SVGIG (reference sequence). The CDR3 sequence: CAWEGRGRYGEQYF. The CDR3 DNA sequence: TGTGCCTGGGAGGGGAGGGGGCGGTATGGCGAGCAGTACTTC.

The chain recombines TRBV4-2 with TRBJ1-5; possible D gene TRBD1, 6 bases. Per the germline V gene, CDR1 is LGHNA and CDR2 is YNFKEQ. Trimming left V 0 bases short and J 1 base short, with 10 bases between. This CDR3 comprises 16 residues. The CDR3 reads CASSQELGASNQPQHF. The CDR3 bases are TGTGCCAGCAGCCAAGAGCTGGGGGCAAGCAATCAGCCCCAGCATTTT.

The CDR3 reads CASSPPGRFTGNTIYF. The CDR3 DNA sequence: TGTGCCAGCTCACCACCGGGCAGGTTCACTGGAAACACCATATATTTT. V gene TRBV18 combines with J gene TRBJ1-3; no definite D call. The CDR3 runs 16 residues. The V end was cut by 0 bases, the J end by 2 bases, with 11 bases between. Germline V gives CDR1 KGHSH, CDR2 LQKENI. The full variable domain, completed using reference TRBV18 and TRBJ1-3, is NAGVMQNPRHLVRRRGQEARLRCSPMKGHSHVYWYRQLPEEGLKFMVYLQKENIIDESGMPKERFSAEFPKEGPSILRIQQVVRGDSAAYFCASSPPGRFTGNTIYFGEGSWLTVV.

The chain recombines TRBV18 with TRBJ2-7; D tentatively fits TRBD1 or TRBD2 (6 bases each). The germline V gene encodes CDR1 KGHSH and CDR2 LQKENI. The CDR3 runs to 13 residues. V was cut by 1 base and J by 5 bases, with 9 bases left in between. DNA of the CDR3: TGTGCCAGCTCACCACAGGGGGGAAACGAGCAGTACTTC. Protein product: CASSPQGGNEQYF.

J is TRBJ1-2 and V is TRBV29-1; D is unclear. The CDR3 has 13 amino acids. Germline V gene sequence: CDR1 SQVTM, CDR2 ANQGSEA. The V and J ends lost 4 bases and 2 bases respectively, with 11 bases between them. In nucleotides, the CDR3 is TGCAGCGTTGGCGGTCAGCCCAACTATGGCTACACCTTC. Translating gives CSVGGQPNYGYTF.

The table lists this clone with a few counts. The rearrangement links TRBV2 to TRBJ1-5; TRBD1 is a possible D gene (6 bases). The CDR3 totals 14 residues. V was clipped by 6 bases and J by 4 bases, with 13 bases between them. The germline CDR1 and CDR2 sequences are SNHLY and FYNNEI. The CDR3 protein is CASSDRTENQPQHF. CDR3 DNA: TGTGCCAGCAGCGACCGGACAGAGAATCAGCCCCAGCATTTT.

J is TRBJ1-6 and V is TRBV19; D is undetermined. Trimming pared 3 bases from V and 6 bases from J, leaving 15 bases between. Looked up from germline, CDR1 is LNHDA and CDR2 is SQIVND (reference sequence). The CDR3 runs to 16 residues. The CDR3 reads CASSIRQEIFNSPLHF. In DNA, the CDR3 is TGTGCCAGTAGTATTAGGCAGGAGATCTTTAATTCACCCCTCCACTTT.

The genes are TRBV7-2 and TRBJ1-6; D remains ambiguous. Trimming took off 5 bases at V and 9 bases at J, with 17 bases between the two ends. The germline CDR1 and CDR2 sequences are SGHTA and FQGNSA. The CDR3 runs 15 residues. CDR3 amino acids: CASSREGSGGSPLHF. The CDR3, as DNA: TGTGCCAGCAGCCGGGAAGGTTCAGGAGGTTCACCCCTCCACTTT.

The chain couples TRBV5-1 to TRBJ2-3; D not certain. V was clipped by 7 bases and J by 5 bases, with 17 bases between them. The CDR3 extends over 14 amino acids. Per germline, CDR1 SGHRS and CDR2 YFSETQ. CDR3 sequence (DNA): TGCGCCAGCCGAGAGAGTCCGGGTAGAGATACGCAGTATTTT. Amino acids: CASRESPGRDTQYF.

This rearrangement joins TRBV5-1 to TRBJ2-1, with 12 positions matching TRBD2. CDR1 is SGHRS and CDR2 is YFSETQ in the germline V gene. V lost 5 bases to trimming and J lost 6 bases; unmatched junction nucleotides: 3. This CDR3 region has 14 residues. The CDR3 DNA is TGCGCCAGCAGTGGACTAGCGGGACTCAATGAGCAGTTCTTC. Translated, it gives CASSGLAGLNEQFF.

The V call is TRBV11-2, the J call TRBJ1-1; D might be TRBD1 (6 bases). This CDR3 is 13 amino acids long. The germline V gene has CDR1 SGHAT and CDR2 FQNNGV. V lost 5 bases and J lost 9, with 16 bases in between. The chain's CDR3 is CASSPNRGGQAFF. In DNA, the CDR3 is TGTGCCAGCAGCCCCAACCGGGGGGGGCAAGCTTTCTTT.

The chain combines TRBV4-2 with TRBJ2-3; 8 nucleotides line up with TRBD1. Losses at the gene ends were 0 bases for V and 3 bases for J; bases not matched to a gene: 2. Germline values: CDR1 LGHNA, CDR2 YNFKEQ. The CDR3 runs to 15 residues. The CDR3 region is CASSQDRGRTDTQYF. The CDR3 DNA reads as TGTGCCAGCAGCCAAGACAGGGGGCGGACAGATACGCAGTATTTT.

The chain couples TRBV30 to TRBJ2-7; unclear D gene. Germline-derived CDR1 and CDR2 are GTSNPN and SVGIG (reference sequence). CDR3 length equals 11 residues. Trimming removed 5 bases from V and 2 bases from J, with 7 bases in between. The CDR3 is CAWGSTYEQYF. CDR3 nucleotides: TGTGCCTGGGGGTCTACCTACGAGCAGTACTTC.

The chain joins TRBV30 to TRBJ1-2; tentative D call: TRBD1 (6 bases). The germline V and J ends were trimmed by 0 bases and 4 bases, with 12 bases remaining between them. Germline lookup yields CDR1 GTSNPN and CDR2 SVGIG (reference sequence). The CDR3 extends over 14 amino acids. The CDR3 sequence: CAWSVQLRGYGYTF. The DNA of the CDR3 is TGTGCCTGGAGTGTACAACTCAGGGGCTATGGCTACACCTTC. The full variable domain, rest sourced from reference TRBV30 and TRBJ1-2, is SQTIHQWPATLVQPVGSPLSLECTVEGTSNPNLYWYRQAAGRGLQLLFYSVGIGQISSEVPQNLSASRPQDRQFILSSKKLLLSDSGFYLCAWSVQLRGYGYTFGSGTRLTVV.

The chain has TRBV4-3 and TRBJ1-2; 10 nucleotides line up with TRBD1. J was trimmed by 5 bases and V by 0 bases; bases with no gene match: 6. This CDR3 has 16 residues. CDR1 is LGHNA, CDR2 YSLEER, per germline. CDR3 region: CASSQDQAGQGYGYTF. The CDR3 DNA sequence: TGCGCCAGCAGCCAAGATCAAGCGGGACAGGGGTATGGCTACACCTTC.

The chain couples TRBV28 to TRBJ1-1; no definite D call. Trimming shortened V by 10 bases and J by 3 bases, and 18 bases separated the two germline ends. Germline CDR1 is MDHEN and CDR2 is SYDVKM. The CDR3 covers 14 residues. DNA of the CDR3: TGTGCCATCACGACGGACGAAGGGTACACTGAAGCTTTCTTT. Residues: CAITTDEGYTEAFF.

V is TRBV18 and J is TRBJ2-1, with 7 positions matching TRBD2. Germline CDR1 is KGHSH and CDR2 is LQKENI. With 0 bases clipped from V and 4 bases from J, the junction kept 3 bases outside the gene matches. This CDR3 is built from 15 residues. This CDR3 reads CASSPPSGVYNEQFF. The CDR3 bases are TGTGCCAGCTCACCACCGAGCGGGGTTTACAATGAGCAGTTCTTC.

In regard to this clone: An end of the junction does not agree with germline; a read error may underlie this. The gene calls are TRBV11-3 and TRBJ2-1; 7 bases are shared with TRBD2. This CDR3 is built from 15 residues. Germline V gene data show CDR1 as SGHNT and CDR2 as YENEEA. CDR3 protein: CASNLVAGATNEQFF. The CDR3 DNA sequence: TGTGCCAGCAACTTAGTGGCGGGAGCGACTAATGAGCAGTTCTTC.

Of note for this clone: A read error may account for a junction end that differs from germline. V usage is TRBV19 and J usage is TRBJ2-2, with D unresolved. The CDR3 has 13 amino acids. Per the germline V gene, CDR1 is LNHDA and CDR2 is SQIVND (reference sequence). The CDR3 DNA sequence: TGTGCCAGTAGTATAACTAACACCGGAGAGCTGTTTTTT. It codes for CASSITNTGELFF.

The chain uses TRBV19 and TRBJ2-1; D is unclear. The germline V and J ends were trimmed by 5 bases and 7 bases, with 9 bases remaining between them. The CDR3 extends over 12 amino acids. In germline, CDR1 is LNHDA, CDR2 SQIVND (reference sequence). The DNA of the CDR3 is TGTGCCAGTAGTTTCCTAGGGAATGAGCAGTTCTTC. Encoded protein: CASSFLGNEQFF.

The rearrangement joins TRBV5-1 to TRBJ2-5, with 9 bases fitting TRBD2. The germline gives CDR1 SGHRS, CDR2 YFSETQ. CDR3 size: 15 residues. Unmatched junction bases numbered 13, after V lost 8 bases and J lost 5 bases. CDR3 loop: CASHPFSGSRETQYF. The DNA for the CDR3 is TGCGCCAGTCACCCCTTTAGCGGGAGCAGGGAGACCCAGTACTTC. Full variable domain (remainder filled in from reference TRBV5-1 and TRBJ2-5): KAGVTQTPRYLIKTRGQQVTLSCSPISGHRSVSWYQQTPGQGLQFLFEYFSETQRNKGNFPGRFSGRQFSNSRSEMNVSTLELGDSALYLCASHPFSGSRETQYFGPGTRLLVL.

This clone came up once. This chain uses TRBV5-1 with TRBJ1-1, with TRBD1 as a possible D gene (6 bases). CDR1 and CDR2 (germline): SGHRS, YFSETQ. The CDR3 is 17 residues long. V lost 4 bases to trimming and J lost 7 bases, with 26 bases between them. The CDR3 loop is CASSPEASGTRPFEAFF. CDR3 nucleotide sequence: TGCGCCAGCAGCCCAGAAGCTTCCGGGACACGACCATTTGAAGCTTTCTTT.

This chain's CDR3 is CASSLVWEESAHCRDTQYF. The CDR3 DNA sequence: TGTGCCAGCAGCTTAGTTTGGGAGGAGTCAGCACATTGTCGGGATACGCAGTATTTT. V usage is TRBV7-2 and J usage is TRBJ2-3; perhaps TRBD2 as D (6 bases). This CDR3 comprises 19 residues. CDR1 and CDR2 (germline): SGHTA, FQGNSA. V lost 1 base and J lost 6, with 26 bases in between. The full variable domain, in which reference TRBV7-2 and TRBJ2-3 provide the parts outside the CDR3, is GAGVSQSPSNKVTEKGKDVELRCDPISGHTALYWYRQSLGQGLEFLIYFQGNSAPDKSGLPSDRFSAERTGGSVSTLTIQRTQQEDSAVYLCASSLVWEESAHCRDTQYFGPGTRLTVL.